One T cell receptor (beta chain) is described in this entry. This CDR3 region has 15 residues. Trimming left V 0 bases short and J 6 bases short, with 15 bases between. Germline V CDR1 and CDR2: SNHLY, FYNNEI. This sample is drawn from a study of blood T cell repertoires in COVID-19. About the research overall: Samples representing acute and convalescent COVID-19 were sourced from the United States, Italy and Spain. Sources were T cells, B-cell-depleted T cells, or PBMCs; the material itself was cDNA or gDNA.

In the source study's methods: Counts of nucleated cells, estimated from reference gene primer amplification, were obtained. Measured with immunoSEQ multiplex PCR; TCRdb has only the in-frame clones, and not every one. V and J calls plus clone size are reproduced from that table; the DNA served to infer D and trimming. This repertoire shows about 150,000 clones, 85% to 90% found once; its top ten account for around 7%. Sequenced: peripheral blood. J is TRBJ2-7 and V is TRBV2; maybe TRBD1 (6 bases). The TCR comes from a man aged 50 or older with active or convalescent COVID-19. CDR3 loop: CASSEADRRLGEQYF. The CDR3 nucleotides are TGTGCCAGCAGTGAAGCAGACAGGAGGTTAGGCGAGCAGTACTTC.